A single sample is the source of the 27 T cell receptor beta chains below, sequenced in a study of T cell responses to AZD1222 COVID-19 vaccine. The protocol was immunoSEQ multiplex PCR, while the TCRdb copy is restricted to in-frame clones and leaves out a portion. The repertoire consists of tens of thousands of clones, with roughly 83% occurring once and the leading ten covering 8.7%. The sequencing here drew on peripheral blood, taken on day 0 of AZD1222 vaccination. These receptors came from an adult in good health.

The rearrangement uses TRBV5-1 and TRBJ2-6, with 11 positions matching TRBD1. The length of the CDR3 is 16 residues. The germline gives CDR1 SGHRS, CDR2 YFSETQ. Trimming took 9 bases from V and 0 from J; bases not matched to a gene: 5. The CDR3 nucleotides are TGCGCCACGGACAGGGGGCTTTCCTCTGGGGCCAACGTCCTGACTTTC. It yields the protein CATDRGLSSGANVLTF. The full variable domain, completed using reference TRBV5-1 and TRBJ2-6, is KAGVTQTPRYLIKTRGQQVTLSCSPISGHRSVSWYQQTPGQGLQFLFEYFSETQRNKGNFPGRFSGRQFSNSRSEMNVSTLELGDSALYLCATDRGLSSGANVLTFGAGSRLTVL.

CDR3 bases: TGTGCCAGCAGTTACCAAGACACCGGGGAGCTGTTTTTT. Protein product: CASSYQDTGELFF. The chain has TRBV6-5 and TRBJ2-2; D is ambiguous. V lost 2 bases and J lost 3, with 4 bases in between. Germline V gene sequence: CDR1 MNHEY, CDR2 SVGAGI. This CDR3 contains 13 residues.

This chain connects TRBV29-1 to TRBJ1-1; D may be TRBD1 (5 bases). The germline gives CDR1 SQVTM, CDR2 ANQGSEA. The ends were cut back, 0 bases at V and 5 bases at J, with 16 bases in the middle. The CDR3 length is 15 residues. CDR3 sequence: CSVEDWSPEGTEAFF. The CDR3, as DNA: TGCAGCGTTGAAGATTGGAGTCCCGAGGGGACTGAAGCTTTCTTT.

This clone was detected only once. V usage is TRBV2 and J usage is TRBJ1-2; 11 nucleotides agree with TRBD1. Trimming removed 8 bases from V and 4 bases from J; junction bases left unmatched: 9. This CDR3 has 15 residues. The germline V gene has CDR1 SNHLY and CDR2 FYNNEI. DNA of the CDR3: TGTGCCAGCGGACGGACAGGGGGCCTTACCTATGGCTACACCTTC. It encodes CASGRTGGLTYGYTF.

This clone was detected once. The chain couples TRBV7-2 to TRBJ2-5; unclear D gene. V was clipped by 2 bases and J by 5 bases, with 9 bases between them. Germline CDR1 reads SGHTA; CDR2 reads FQGNSA. This CDR3 region has 13 residues. This CDR3 is CASSLIVHETQYF. CDR3 DNA sequence: TGTGCCAGCAGCTTAATAGTACACGAGACCCAGTACTTC.

The chain uses TRBV28 and TRBJ2-2; 14 nucleotides align to TRBD2. J gave up 6 bases and V 5 bases, and 8 bases lay outside the gene matches. Germline CDR1 is MDHEN and CDR2 is SYDVKM. The CDR3 extends over 17 amino acids. Here the CDR3 DNA reads TGTGCCAGCAGTGCCGTGACTAGCGGGAGGGGGCCCGGGGAGCTGTTTTTT. Translating it yields CASSAVTSGRGPGELFF. Combining the CDR3 with reference TRBV28 and TRBJ2-2 gives the whole variable domain DVKVTQSSRYLVKRTGEKVFLECVQDMDHENMFWYRQDPGLGLRLIYFSYDVKMKEKGDIPEGYSVSREKKERFSLILESASTNQTSMYLCASSAVTSGRGPGELFFGEGSRLTVL.

The chain links TRBV10-3 to TRBJ1-1; 7 bases align to TRBD1. CDR3 length: 14 amino acids. Germline V gene data show CDR1 as ENHRY and CDR2 as SYGVKD. V gave up 6 bases and J gave up 1 base; unmatched junction bases: 5. The CDR3 loop is CAISQGEKNTEAFF. In nucleotides, the CDR3 is TGTGCCATCAGCCAGGGGGAGAAGAACACTGAAGCTTTCTTT.

This clone was counted a single time. This chain uses TRBV4-1 with TRBJ1-1; 10 positions agree with TRBD1. The CDR3 is made up of 16 amino acids. V gave up 1 base and J gave up 6 bases; unmatched junction bases: 8. Germline CDR1 MGHRA, CDR2 YSYEKL. CDR3 nucleotides: TGCGCCAGCAGCCAAGGAGTGGGACAGGGGTACCCTGAAGCTTTCTTT. Translating gives CASSQGVGQGYPEAFF.

The chain recombines TRBV2 with TRBJ2-1; 11 positions match TRBD2. The J segment lost 5 bases and the V segment lost 6 bases, leaving 9 bases of the junction unmatched. The CDR3 is 16 residues long. The germline gives CDR1 SNHLY, CDR2 FYNNEI. CDR3 nucleotides: TGTGCCAGCAGAAGGCTAGCGGGAGGTTTGGACAATGAGCAGTTCTTC. Translating it yields CASRRLAGGLDNEQFF. The complete variable domain, with remaining parts taken from reference TRBV2 and TRBJ2-1, reads EPEVTQTPSHQVTQMGQEVILRCVPISNHLYFYWYRQILGQKVEFLVSFYNNEISEKSEIFDDQFSVERPDGSNFTLKIRSTKLEDSAMYFCASRRLAGGLDNEQFFGPGTRLTVL.

This sequence joins TRBV5-1 and TRBJ2-3, with D possibly matching TRBD2 (5 bases). Germline lookup yields CDR1 SGHRS and CDR2 YFSETQ. The CDR3 is made up of 14 amino acids. V was pared by 0 bases and J by 2 bases, with 7 bases between. The CDR3 spells CASSLGLYTDTQYF. Written as DNA, the CDR3 is TGCGCCAGCAGCTTGGGACTATACACAGATACGCAGTATTTT.

The rearrangement links TRBV15 to TRBJ2-5, with D maybe TRBD2 (5 bases). The CDR3 contains 13 residues. V was trimmed by 1 base and J by 7 bases, leaving 10 bases between them. CDR1 LNHNV and CDR2 YYDKDF come from the germline V gene (reference sequence). The CDR3: CATSRGQTRTQYF. CDR3 DNA sequence: TGTGCCACCAGCAGAGGTCAAACTAGGACCCAGTACTTC.

V is TRBV30 and J is TRBJ2-7; no clear D gene. Germline V gives CDR1 GTSNPN, CDR2 SVGIG (reference sequence). V gave up 5 bases and J gave up 4 bases, with 6 bases separating them. The CDR3 is made up of 10 amino acids. For the CDR3, the DNA is TGTGCCTGGCGGTTTTACGAGCAGTACTTC. Protein product: CAWRFYEQYF.

V and J are TRBV2 and TRBJ2-7; possible D gene TRBD1, 5 bases. The V end lost 3 bases, the J end lost 6 bases, and 24 bases lay between the germline ends. Germline assignment: CDR1 SNHLY and CDR2 FYNNEI. The CDR3 has 17 residues. CDR3: CASSEFLVGQVGIEQYF. DNA of the CDR3: TGTGCCAGCAGTGAGTTTTTAGTGGGGCAGGTCGGAATCGAGCAGTACTTC.

This clone has a count of ten or more. The chain employs TRBV5-1 and TRBJ1-1, with D unclear. The CDR3 spans 17 residues. The ends were cut back, 4 bases at V and 0 bases at J, with 19 bases in the middle. Germline V gives CDR1 SGHRS, CDR2 YFSETQ. The chain's CDR3 is CASSRDGPGKMNTEAFF. The CDR3 nucleotides read TGCGCCAGCAGCCGAGACGGTCCGGGCAAAATGAACACTGAAGCTTTCTTT.

The chain has TRBV6-2 or TRBV6-3 and TRBJ2-1; D remains ambiguous. Per germline, CDR1 MNHEY and CDR2 SVGEGT. V dropped 3 bases and J dropped 9 bases, with 15 bases sitting between them. This CDR3 has 14 amino acids. The CDR3 nucleotides read TGTGCCAGCAGTTATAGCCCGGAGATATTTGAGCAGTTCTTC. As protein: CASSYSPEIFEQFF.

V gene TRBV5-5 combines with J gene TRBJ1-5; TRBD1 agrees at 7 bases. The trim removed 0 bases at V and 7 bases at J, leaving 4 bases unmatched. CDR1 is SGHKS and CDR2 is YYEKEE in the germline V gene (reference sequence). The CDR3 sequence is 14 residues long. The CDR3 spells CASSLGGGGQPQHF. The CDR3 nucleotides are TGTGCCAGCAGCTTGGGAGGGGGCGGGCAGCCCCAGCATTTT. The full variable domain, completed using reference TRBV5-5 and TRBJ1-5, is DAGVTQSPTHLIKTRGQQVTLRCSPISGHKSVSWYQQVLGQGPQFIFQYYEKEERGRGNFPDRFSARQFPNYSSELNVNALLLGDSALYLCASSLGGGGQPQHFGDGTRLSIL.

This clone was counted once. DNA of the CDR3: TGTGCCAGCTCACCACGATCAGGGGGTTCCTCCTACGAGCAGTACTTC. Its protein is CASSPRSGGSSYEQYF. This chain joins TRBV18 and TRBJ2-7, with 7 bases identical to TRBD1. Trimming cost V 1 base and J 0 bases; bases outside gene matches: 6. CDR3 length: 16 amino acids. Per germline, CDR1 KGHSH and CDR2 LQKENI.

The J gene is TRBJ2-6, the V gene TRBV3-1 (or the pseudogene TRBV3-2); D is undetermined. CDR3 length: 16 amino acids. Germline V lookup: CDR1 LGHDT, CDR2 YNNKEL (reference sequence). The germline V and J ends were trimmed by 4 bases and 4 bases, with 14 bases remaining between them. DNA of the CDR3: TGTGCCAGCAGCCCCACCCCGGGTTCCGGGGCCAACGTCCTGACTTTC. This sequence encodes CASSPTPGSGANVLTF.

CDR3 sequence reads: CASSFDRGTGELFF. CDR3 sequence (DNA): TGTGCCAGCAGTTTCGACAGGGGAACCGGGGAGCTGTTTTTT. The chain uses TRBV6-2 or TRBV6-3 and TRBJ2-2; 8 bases align to TRBD1. Germline CDR1 reads MNHEY; CDR2 reads SVGEGT. The CDR3 covers 14 residues. V dropped 4 bases and J dropped 5; count of bases not matched to a gene: 3.

This rearrangement joins TRBV11-3 to TRBJ1-1; D is unclear. Germline CDR1 and CDR2: SGHNT and YENEEA. This CDR3 comprises 13 residues. V lost 2 bases and J 2 bases, leaving 6 bases between the germline ends. CDR3 DNA sequence: TGTGCCAGCAGCTTAATTGGTAACACTGAAGCTTTCTTT. Amino acids: CASSLIGNTEAFF.

V is TRBV12-3 or TRBV12-4 and J is TRBJ2-3; D call uncertain. Trimming removed 0 bases at V and 5 bases at J, with 0 bases between. The CDR3 runs 11 residues. The CDR3 coding sequence is TGTGCCAGCAGTTTAGCAGATACGCAGTATTTT. The encoded protein is CASSLADTQYF.

This sequence joins TRBV6-1 and TRBJ2-1; no reliable D call. Between the trimmed V and J ends, which lost 3 bases and 4 bases, there was a span of 4 bases. Germline CDR1 and CDR2: MNHNS and SASEGT. The CDR3 covers 12 residues. The CDR3 bases are TGTGCCAGCAGTGAGTTTTACAATGAGCAGTTCTTC. It encodes CASSEFYNEQFF.

The CDR3 DNA reads TGCGCCAGCAGCTTAGCCGGGACAGGGATTATAGATACGCAGTATTTT. Protein: CASSLAGTGIIDTQYF. The gene calls are TRBV5-1 and TRBJ2-3; 9 nucleotides line up with TRBD1. This CDR3 contains 16 residues. Germline V lookup: CDR1 SGHRS, CDR2 YFSETQ. The V and J ends lost 2 bases and 5 bases, in that order; junction bases with no gene match: 9.

This chain connects TRBV7-9 to TRBJ2-3; 8 nucleotides line up with TRBD2. The germline V gene encodes CDR1 SEHNR and CDR2 FQNEAQ (reference sequence). The CDR3 length is 14 residues. The V segment lost 10 bases and the J segment 2 bases; nucleotides outside the gene matches: 8. DNA for the CDR3: TGTGCCACCGCACGGGGGGGAAACACAGATACGCAGTATTTT. Translation gives CATARGGNTDTQYF.

The chain is built from TRBV7-6 and TRBJ1-1; perhaps TRBD1 as D (6 bases). The V gene lost 1 base and the J gene lost 0 bases, with 12 bases spanning the gap. Germline lookup yields CDR1 SGHVS and CDR2 FNYEAQ. The CDR3 contains 16 residues. CDR3: CASSLVSGDLNTEAFF. CDR3 DNA sequence: TGTGCCAGCAGCTTAGTTTCAGGGGATTTGAACACTGAAGCTTTCTTT.

The J gene is TRBJ1-2, the V gene TRBV29-1; TRBD1 is a possible D gene (5 bases). In germline, CDR1 is SQVTM, CDR2 ANQGSEA. V was clipped by 5 bases and J by 7 bases, with 14 bases between them. This CDR3 has 12 residues. This CDR3 is CSVPVQGPGYTF. The CDR3 coding sequence is TGCAGCGTTCCAGTCCAGGGACCTGGCTACACCTTC.

The CDR3 region is CASSDSSYEQYF. CDR3 nucleotide sequence: TGCGCCAGCAGTGACAGCTCCTACGAGCAGTACTTC. The V gene is TRBV10-2, the J gene TRBJ2-7, with no clear D. The V and J ends lost 3 bases and 0 bases respectively, with 3 bases between them. The CDR3 has 12 amino acids. Germline assignment: CDR1 WSHSY and CDR2 SAAADI.